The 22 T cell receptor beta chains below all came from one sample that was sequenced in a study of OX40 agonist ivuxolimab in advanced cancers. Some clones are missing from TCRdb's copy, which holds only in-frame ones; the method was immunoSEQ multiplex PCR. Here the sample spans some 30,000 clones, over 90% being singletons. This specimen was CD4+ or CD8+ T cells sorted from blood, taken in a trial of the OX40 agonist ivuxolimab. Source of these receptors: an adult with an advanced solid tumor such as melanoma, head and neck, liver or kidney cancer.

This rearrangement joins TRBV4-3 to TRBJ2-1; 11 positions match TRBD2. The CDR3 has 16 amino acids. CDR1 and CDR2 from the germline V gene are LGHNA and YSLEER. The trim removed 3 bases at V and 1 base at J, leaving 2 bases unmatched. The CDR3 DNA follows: TGCGCCAGCAGCCATTCTAGCGGGAGGTCCTACAATGAGCAGTTCTTC. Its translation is CASSHSSGRSYNEQFF.

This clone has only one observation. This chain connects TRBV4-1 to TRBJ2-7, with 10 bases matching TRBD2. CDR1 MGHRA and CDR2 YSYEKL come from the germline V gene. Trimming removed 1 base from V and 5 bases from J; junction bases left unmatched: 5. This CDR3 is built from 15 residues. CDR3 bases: TGCGCCAGCAGCCAAGCCCCCCTAGCGGGGGACGAGCAGTACTTC. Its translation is CASSQAPLAGDEQYF.

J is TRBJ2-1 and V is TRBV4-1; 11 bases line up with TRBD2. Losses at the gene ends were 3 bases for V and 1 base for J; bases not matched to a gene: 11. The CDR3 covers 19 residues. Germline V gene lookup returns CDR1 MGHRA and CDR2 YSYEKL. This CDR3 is CASSQGTERLAGSYNEQFF. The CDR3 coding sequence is TGCGCCAGCAGCCAGGGGACAGAAAGACTAGCGGGGTCCTACAATGAGCAGTTCTTC.

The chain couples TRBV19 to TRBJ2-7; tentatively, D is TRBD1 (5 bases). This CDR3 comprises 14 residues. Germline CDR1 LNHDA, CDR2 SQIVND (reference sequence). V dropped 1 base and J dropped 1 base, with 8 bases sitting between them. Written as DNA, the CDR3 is TGTGCCAGTAGTATAGGGGCAGGGTCCTACGAGCAGTACTTC. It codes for CASSIGAGSYEQYF.

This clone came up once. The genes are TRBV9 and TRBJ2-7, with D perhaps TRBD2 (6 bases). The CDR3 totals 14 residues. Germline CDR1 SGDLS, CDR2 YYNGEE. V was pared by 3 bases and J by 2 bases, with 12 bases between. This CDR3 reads CASSEGRSAYEQYF. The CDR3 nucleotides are TGTGCCAGCAGCGAGGGGAGGAGCGCCTACGAGCAGTACTTC.

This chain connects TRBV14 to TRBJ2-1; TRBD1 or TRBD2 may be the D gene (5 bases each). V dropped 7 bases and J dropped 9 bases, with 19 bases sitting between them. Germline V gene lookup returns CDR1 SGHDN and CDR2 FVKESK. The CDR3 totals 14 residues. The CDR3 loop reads CASNLRGANGEQFF. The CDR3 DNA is TGTGCCAGCAACCTCAGAGGGGCAAACGGTGAGCAGTTCTTC.

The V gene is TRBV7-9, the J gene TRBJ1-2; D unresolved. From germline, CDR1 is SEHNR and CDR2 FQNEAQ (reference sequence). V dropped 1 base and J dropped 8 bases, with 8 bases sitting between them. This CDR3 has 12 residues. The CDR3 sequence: CASSLVSTGYTF. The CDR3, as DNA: TGTGCCAGCAGCTTAGTCAGCACGGGCTACACCTTC. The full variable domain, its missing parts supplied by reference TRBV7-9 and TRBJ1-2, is DTGVSQNPRHKITKRGQNVTFRCDPISEHNRLYWYRQTLGQGPEFLTYFQNEAQLEKSRLLSDRFSAERPKGSFSTLEIQRTEQGDSAMYLCASSLVSTGYTFGSGTRLTVV.

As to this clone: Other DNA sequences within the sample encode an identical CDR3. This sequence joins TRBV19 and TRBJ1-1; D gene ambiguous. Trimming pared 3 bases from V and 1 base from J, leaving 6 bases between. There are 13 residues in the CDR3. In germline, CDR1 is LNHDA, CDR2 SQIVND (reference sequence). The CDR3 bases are TGTGCCAGTAGTATTAGTACGAACACTGAAGCTTTCTTT. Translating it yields CASSISTNTEAFF.

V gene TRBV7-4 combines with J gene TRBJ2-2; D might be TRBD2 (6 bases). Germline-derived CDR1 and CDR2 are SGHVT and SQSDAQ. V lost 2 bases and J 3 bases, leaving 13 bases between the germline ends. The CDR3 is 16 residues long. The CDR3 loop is CASSLTDGGDTGELFF. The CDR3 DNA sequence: TGTGCCAGCAGCTTAACGGACGGGGGTGACACCGGGGAGCTGTTTTTT.

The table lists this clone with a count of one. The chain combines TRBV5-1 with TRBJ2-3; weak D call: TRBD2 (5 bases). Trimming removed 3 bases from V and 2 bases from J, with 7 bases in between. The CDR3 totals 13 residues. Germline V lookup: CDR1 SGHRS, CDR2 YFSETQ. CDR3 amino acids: CASSWEFTDTQYF. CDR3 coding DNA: TGCGCCAGCAGCTGGGAGTTCACAGATACGCAGTATTTT.

CDR3 coding DNA: TGTGCCAGCAGCCCCTCTAGCGGGGGGGATTACTACGAGCAGTACTTC. Protein sequence: CASSPSSGGDYYEQYF. The V and J genes are TRBV7-9 and TRBJ2-7, with 12 bases identical to TRBD2. CDR3 length equals 16 residues. V shed 5 bases and J 3 bases; nucleotides not matched to a gene: 8. CDR1 is SEHNR and CDR2 is FQNEAQ in the germline V gene (reference sequence).

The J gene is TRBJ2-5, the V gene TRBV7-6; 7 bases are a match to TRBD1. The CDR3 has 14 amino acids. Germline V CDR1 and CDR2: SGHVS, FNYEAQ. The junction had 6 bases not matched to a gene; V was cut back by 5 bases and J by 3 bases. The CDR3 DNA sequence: TGTGCCAGCAGCGTTGGGACAGTTGAAGAGACCCAGTACTTC. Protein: CASSVGTVEETQYF.

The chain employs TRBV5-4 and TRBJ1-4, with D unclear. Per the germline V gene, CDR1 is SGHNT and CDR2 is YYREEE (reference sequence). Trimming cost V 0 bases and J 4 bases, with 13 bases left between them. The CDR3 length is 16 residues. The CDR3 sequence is CASSLGTGEGNEKLFF. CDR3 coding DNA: TGTGCCAGCAGCTTGGGAACTGGGGAGGGTAATGAAAAACTGTTTTTT.

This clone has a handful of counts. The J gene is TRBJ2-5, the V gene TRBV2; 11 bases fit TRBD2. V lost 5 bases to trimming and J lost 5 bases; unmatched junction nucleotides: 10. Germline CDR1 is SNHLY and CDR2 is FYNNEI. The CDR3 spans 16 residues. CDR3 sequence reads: CASSTSGGLSRETQYF. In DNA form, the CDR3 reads TGTGCCAGCAGTACTAGCGGGGGTCTTAGCCGGGAGACCCAGTACTTC.

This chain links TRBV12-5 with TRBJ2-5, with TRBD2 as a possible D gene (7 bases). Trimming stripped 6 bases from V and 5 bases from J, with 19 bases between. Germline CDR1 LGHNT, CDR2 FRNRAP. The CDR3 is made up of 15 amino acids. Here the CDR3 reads CASGQLGGARETQYF. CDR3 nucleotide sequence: TGTGCTAGTGGCCAGTTAGGGGGGGCGAGGGAGACCCAGTACTTC.

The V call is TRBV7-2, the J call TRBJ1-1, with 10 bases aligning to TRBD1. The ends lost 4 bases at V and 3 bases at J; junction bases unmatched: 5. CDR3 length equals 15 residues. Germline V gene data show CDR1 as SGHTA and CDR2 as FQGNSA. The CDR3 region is CASSSRQGAYTEAFF. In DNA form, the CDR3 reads TGTGCCAGCAGCTCCCGACAGGGGGCGTACACTGAAGCTTTCTTT.

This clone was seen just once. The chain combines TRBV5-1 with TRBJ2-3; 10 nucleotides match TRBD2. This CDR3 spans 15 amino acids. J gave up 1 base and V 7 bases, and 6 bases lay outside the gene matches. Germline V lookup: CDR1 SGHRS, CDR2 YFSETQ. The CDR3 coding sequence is TGCGCCAGCCGGAGCGGGGGGGCAGGCACAGATACGCAGTATTTT. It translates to CASRSGGAGTDTQYF.

CDR3 in DNA: TGCAGCGTCCAGATCATGAACACTGAAGCTTTCTTT. Translation gives CSVQIMNTEAFF. V usage is TRBV29-1 and J usage is TRBJ1-1; D is unresolved. The CDR3 has 12 amino acids. Germline CDR1 reads SQVTM; CDR2 reads ANQGSEA. V lost 6 bases and J lost 0, with 8 bases in between.

CDR3 residues: CASPSWDGYTF. CDR3 nucleotides: TGTGCCAGCCCCTCGTGGGATGGCTACACCTTC. The V gene is TRBV2, the J gene TRBJ1-2; D not certain. V gave up 8 bases and J gave up 6 bases, with 10 bases separating them. CDR1 is SNHLY, CDR2 FYNNEI, per germline. The CDR3 is 11 amino acids.

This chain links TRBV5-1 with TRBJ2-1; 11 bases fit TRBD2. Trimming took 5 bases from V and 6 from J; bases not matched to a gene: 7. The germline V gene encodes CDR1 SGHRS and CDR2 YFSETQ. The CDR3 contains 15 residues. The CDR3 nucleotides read TGCGCCAGCAGAGTCGGTCTAGCGGGGGGCAATGAGCAGTTCTTC. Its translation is CASRVGLAGGNEQFF.

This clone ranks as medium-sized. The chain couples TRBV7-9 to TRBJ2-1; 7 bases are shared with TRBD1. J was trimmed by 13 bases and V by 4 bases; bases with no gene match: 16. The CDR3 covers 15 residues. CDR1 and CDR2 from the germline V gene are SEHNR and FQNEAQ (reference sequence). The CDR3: CASSSQPRTGPLQFF. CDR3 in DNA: TGTGCCAGCAGCTCCCAACCTCGGACAGGACCACTACAGTTCTTC.

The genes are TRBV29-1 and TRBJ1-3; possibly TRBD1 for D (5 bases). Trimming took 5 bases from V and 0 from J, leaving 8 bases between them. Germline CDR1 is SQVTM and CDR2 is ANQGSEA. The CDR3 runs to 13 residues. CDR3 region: CSVLDNSGNTIYF. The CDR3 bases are TGCAGCGTTTTGGACAACTCTGGAAACACCATATATTTT. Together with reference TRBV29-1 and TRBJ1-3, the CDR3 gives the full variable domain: SAVISQKPSRDICQRGTSLTIQCQVDSQVTMMFWYRQQPGQSLTLIATANQGSEATYESGFVIDKFPISRPNLTFSTLTVSNMSPEDSSIYLCSVLDNSGNTIYFGEGSWLTVV.